The T cell receptor beta chain described here comes from a study of OX40 agonist ivuxolimab in advanced cancers. The study in broad terms: Ivuxolimab was a fully human IgG2 agonistic monoclonal antibody targeting the costimulatory receptor OX40 (CD134). Intravenous ivuxolimab was administered to patients every 2 weeks at six dose levels: 0.01, 0.1, 0.3, 1.5, 3 and 10 mg/kg. Among the roughly 52 dose-escalation patients, about 20 had hepatocellular carcinoma, approximately 15 melanoma, 9 renal cell carcinoma and 9 head and neck cancer. In the dose-escalation cohort, 82.7% of patients were male, and the mean age was approximately 60 years, with a range of about 23 to 85. Prior anti-PD-1, anti-PD-L1 or anti-CTLA-4 therapy was permitted, and about two fifths of dose-escalation patients had received checkpoint inhibitors. Partial responses occurred in three dose-escalation patients, of whom one had hepatocellular carcinoma and two had cutaneous melanoma. The point of sequencing TCRbeta in the periphery was to test whether ivuxolimab changed TCR sequence diversity and drove clonal T-cell expansion. The paper describes the monotherapy dose-escalation part (N of about 52 patients) of the phase I trial of ivuxolimab.

Regarding this clone: This receptor's antigen is unknown. No base-level quality is on record; no much larger clone is a single base apart.

Study-level results and caveats: After ivuxolimab, more expanded clones were found on average in CD8+ T cells than in CD4+ T cells. The antigen specificity of the peripheral T cells that underwent clonal expansion was not determined. Low levels of normalized T-cell clonal expansion were also seen in some patients who did not respond. At doses of 0.1 to 3.0 mg/kg, clonal expansion of both CD4+ and CD8+ T cells in blood was seen between baseline and week 6. In partial responders in the 0.1-3.0 mg/kg groups, normalized peripheral clonal expansion was found to be among the lowest, especially among CD8+ T cells.

The trial excluded patients who had a history of autoimmune disease or who were on systemic immunosuppression. Peripheral blood for TCR sequencing was drawn from every dose cohort at baseline, at cycle 4 day 1 and at cycle 7 day 1. Samples were obtained from an open-label, multicenter, first-in-human phase I dose-escalation trial of ivuxolimab. Adults with locally advanced or metastatic melanoma, renal cell, hepatocellular, or head and neck squamous cell carcinoma were enrolled in the trial. CD4+ and CD8+ T cells were sorted separately from peripheral blood before TCR sequencing. For sequencing of the TCRbeta CDR3 region, genomic DNA was extracted from the sorted cells. The immunoSEQ Assay was used for sequencing of TCRbeta CDR3 regions. TCRdb obtained this table from immuneACCESS and retained in-frame rearrangements with V and J assigned. These tables miss some clones; where compared with another copy, unresolved V genes account for less than half of the shortfall, and the remainder is unexplained. In all, the sample holds 20,000 to 30,000 clones, and 80% to 90% of those were seen once. The ten largest account for more than 13% of the sample.

From the cysteine up to the phenylalanine, the CDR3 has a length of 14 residues. Only CDR3 DNA is held: 42 bases, read in frame from base 1. V is pruned by 7 bases and J by 7 bases, leaving 8 bases of the junction without a gene match. The germline V gene (reference sequence) sets CDR1 to SEHNR and CDR2 to FQNEAQ. The sequence was collected from an adult with an advanced solid tumor such as melanoma, head and neck, liver or kidney cancer. The chain is made from TRBV7-9 and TRBJ1-4, with 8 bases aligning to TRBD1. Sequenced material: CD4+ or CD8+ T cells sorted from blood, taken in a trial of the OX40 agonist ivuxolimab. At the DNA level, the sequence is TGTGCCAGCACCCCGCAGGGGGCTGCTGAAAAACTGTTTTTT. Its translation is CASTPQGAAEKLFF.